The present entry profiles one T cell receptor (beta chain) with its context. Its antigen remains unidentified. This sample was taken from a study of shared clonotypes between healthy human individuals. General study points: An expected dependence of interdonor clonotype sharing on sequencing depth was noted. Large depth notwithstanding, sorted-subset sequencing proved incomplete by rarefaction.

All of the donors resided in Nashville, Tennessee, and each was a Caucasian adult. The investigators split CD4+ cells into a CD45RA+ naive subset and a CD45RA-negative memory subset. Libraries were prepared by immunoSEQ multiplex PCR; TCRdb keeps only in-frame clonotypes and omits some of them. The data show approximately 2.1 million clones, 93% seen once. The length of the CDR3 is 16 residues. Germline V gene data show CDR1 as SGDLS and CDR2 as YYNGEE. With V trimmed by 3 bases and J by 2 bases, 7 bases remained unmatched. This chain uses TRBV9 with TRBJ2-1; the match to TRBD2 covers 8 bases. What was sequenced was naive CD4+ T cells from PBMCs. Subset specified: CD45RA+ positively selected. The receptor was isolated from a man younger than 30 in good health. Some clones in this sample may be carry-over from other donors' samples. The CDR3 protein is CASSAIAGRAYNEQFF. CDR3 sequence (DNA): TGTGCCAGCAGCGCGATAGCGGGAAGAGCCTACAATGAGCAGTTCTTC.